This is a list of T cell receptor beta chains from one sample in a study of blood T cell repertoires in COVID-19. The assay was immunoSEQ multiplex PCR, and TCRdb's table has in-frame clones only and misses some. The sample lists roughly 210,000 clones, 80% to 90% seen once, with roughly a tenth in the top ten. Input material: peripheral blood. These receptors originate from a woman aged 80 or older with COVID-19, enrolled during active disease. CDR3s leave out the opening cysteine and the closing phenylalanine or tryptophan.

CDR3	V
ASSYSRGTEAF	TRBV6-2/TRBV6-3
SVEAGGSNEKLF	TRBV29-1
ASSLKGTGRTDTQY	TRBV7-9
ASSQGGSNQPQH	TRBV14
ASRTGELVTEAF	TRBV2
ATSREGAHGYT	TRBV15
ASSPLRGTGGYNEQF	TRBV19
ASSSPRGGQGPSGNSPLH	TRBV7-6
ASNDLSGDGYT	TRBV19
ASSQEGGQGGFGELF	TRBV4-1
ASSFQGPSTDTQY	TRBV7-9
ASSPQAGQGTDTQY	TRBV18
ASSPNPSQPQH	TRBV18
ASSSDSMMQPQH	TRBV27
ATSDPRIGLAGGPDTQY	TRBV24-1
ASAPDRAGSGYT	TRBV27
ASSLVSGGQETQY	TRBV7-2
ASSQDRMTGPSSPF	TRBV3-1/TRBV3-2
ASTPWGSGGTVDTQY	TRBV28
ASSQQGAEKLF	TRBV3-1/TRBV3-2
ASAAEGSQPQH	TRBV12-5
ASSFSGQGNSPLH	TRBV7-6
ARSTGASTDTQY	TRBV5-3
ASSLRQGWGYT	TRBV5-4
ASSPFSSAGEYGYT	TRBV9
ASSFGQENSPLH	TRBV3-1/TRBV3-2
ASRFSENQPQH	TRBV12-3/TRBV12-4
ASSEWDRGRGYHEQF	TRBV6-1
ASSPGQLGAYNEQF	TRBV18
ASSQARRDTEAF	TRBV3-1/TRBV3-2
ASSPWDSIYNSPLH	TRBV6-6
SASLRTDYGYT	TRBV20-1
ASSYDGGGEQY	TRBV5-1
ASSSLLAGGRETQY	TRBV27
ASSIKQTHQPQH	TRBV2
ASSRGYEQY	TRBV3-1/TRBV3-2
ASSLWGTGRNTEAF	TRBV27
ASSLGPGPNYGYT	TRBV27
ASSYSRLQTDTQY	TRBV6-5
ATSDFRGGSYGYT	TRBV24-1
SVARNRGNEKLF	TRBV29-1
ASILMGLDQPQH	TRBV28
ASRPGGRGDTDTQY	TRBV7-2
ASSGMGGEVFGYT	TRBV2
ASSLRVLDNEQF	TRBV9
ASSYRGETQY	TRBV6-5
ASSYSWTGDEQY	TRBV6-5
ASGTSGGRGNEQF	TRBV19
SASQTYEQF	TRBV20-1
ASSLERGSSYEQY	TRBV7-2
ASSDRTGGHTEAF	TRBV5-1
ASSRSGEADTQY	TRBV4-1
ASSPAGQGIQPQH	TRBV18
ASSSPGVSYGYT	TRBV5-8
ASSVTDREDQPQH	TRBV9
ASTKSGGRHYGYT	TRBV28